This T cell receptor beta chain was sequenced in a study of cytomegalovirus exposure and HLA in healthy donors. In the PCR, 60 Vbeta and 13 Jbeta primers were used. Profiled with immunoSEQ multiplex PCR; TCRdb holds only in-frame clones, not every one. The sample records around 110,000 clones, about 79% being singletons. Trimming cost V 3 bases and J 0 bases; bases outside gene matches: 5. The CDR3 length is 15 residues. Germline V lookup: CDR1 MGHRA, CDR2 YSYEKL. The clonotype originates from a man between 25 and 39 years old in good health and CMV-seropositive. This chain connects TRBV4-1 to TRBJ2-7, with 7 bases identical to TRBD1. The sequencing sample was made of PBMCs. CDR3: CASSHPGQYSYEQYF. Here the CDR3 DNA reads TGCGCCAGCAGCCATCCGGGACAGTACTCCTACGAGCAGTACTTC.